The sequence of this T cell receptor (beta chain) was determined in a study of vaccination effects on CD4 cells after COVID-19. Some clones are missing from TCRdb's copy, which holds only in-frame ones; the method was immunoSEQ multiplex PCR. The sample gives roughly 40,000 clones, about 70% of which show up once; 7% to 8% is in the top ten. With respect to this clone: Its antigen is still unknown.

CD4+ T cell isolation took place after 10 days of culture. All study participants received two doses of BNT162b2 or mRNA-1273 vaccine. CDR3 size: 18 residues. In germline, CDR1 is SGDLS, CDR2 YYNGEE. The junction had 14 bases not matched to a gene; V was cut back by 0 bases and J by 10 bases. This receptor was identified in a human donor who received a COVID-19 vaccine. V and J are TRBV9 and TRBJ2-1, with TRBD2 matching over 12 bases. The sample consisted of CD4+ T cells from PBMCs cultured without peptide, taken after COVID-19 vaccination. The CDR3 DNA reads TGTGCCAGCAGCGTAGAAACCCAGACTAGCGGGAGATCAGGGGAGCAGTTCTTC. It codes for CASSVETQTSGRSGEQFF.